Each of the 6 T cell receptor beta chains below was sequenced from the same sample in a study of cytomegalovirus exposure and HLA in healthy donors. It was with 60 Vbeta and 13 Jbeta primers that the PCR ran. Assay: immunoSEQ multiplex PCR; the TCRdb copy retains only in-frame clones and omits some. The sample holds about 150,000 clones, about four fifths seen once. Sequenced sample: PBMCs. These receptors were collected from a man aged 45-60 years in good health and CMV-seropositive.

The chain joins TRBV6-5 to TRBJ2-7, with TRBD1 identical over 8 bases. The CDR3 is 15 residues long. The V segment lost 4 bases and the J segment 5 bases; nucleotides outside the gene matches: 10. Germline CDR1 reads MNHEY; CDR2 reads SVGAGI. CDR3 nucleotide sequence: TGTGCCAGCAGTTCTATCGGCAGGGGGCTAAACGAGCAGTACTTC. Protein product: CASSSIGRGLNEQYF.

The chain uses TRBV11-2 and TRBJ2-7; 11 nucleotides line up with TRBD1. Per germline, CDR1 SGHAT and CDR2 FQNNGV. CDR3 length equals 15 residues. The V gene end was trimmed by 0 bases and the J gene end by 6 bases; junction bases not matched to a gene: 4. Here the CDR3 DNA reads TGTGCCAGCAGCTTAGAAGGACAGGGGGCCCTCGAGCAGTACTTC. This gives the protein CASSLEGQGALEQYF.

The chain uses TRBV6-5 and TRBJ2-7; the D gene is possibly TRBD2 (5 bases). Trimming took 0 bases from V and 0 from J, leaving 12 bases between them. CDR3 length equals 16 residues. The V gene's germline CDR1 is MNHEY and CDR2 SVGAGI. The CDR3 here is CASSYSAVARSYEQYF. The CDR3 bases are TGTGCCAGCAGTTACTCGGCGGTAGCGCGCTCCTACGAGCAGTACTTC.

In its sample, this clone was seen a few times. The DNA for the CDR3 is TGTGCCAGCAGTGGGACTAGCGGGAGCAATGAGCAGTTCTTC. It is translated as CASSGTSGSNEQFF. This rearrangement joins TRBV6-4 to TRBJ2-1; 13 bases agree with TRBD2. The CDR3 runs 14 residues. Germline loops: CDR1 MRHNA, CDR2 SNTAGT. The V segment lost 4 bases and the J segment 6 bases; nucleotides outside the gene matches: 0.

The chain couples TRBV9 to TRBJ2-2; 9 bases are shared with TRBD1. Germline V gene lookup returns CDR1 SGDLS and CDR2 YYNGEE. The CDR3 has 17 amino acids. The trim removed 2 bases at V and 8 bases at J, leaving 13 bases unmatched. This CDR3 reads CASSVKRGQGVPGELFF. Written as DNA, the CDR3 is TGTGCCAGCAGCGTGAAAAGGGGACAGGGCGTTCCAGGGGAGCTGTTTTTT.

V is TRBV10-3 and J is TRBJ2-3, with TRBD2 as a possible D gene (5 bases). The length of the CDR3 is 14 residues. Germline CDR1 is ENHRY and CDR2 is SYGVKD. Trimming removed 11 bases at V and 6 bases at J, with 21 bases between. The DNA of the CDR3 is TGTGCCGTGAGTGATAGCGTCCCCCCGGATACGCAGTATTTT. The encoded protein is CAVSDSVPPDTQYF.